A single sample gave rise to the 14 T cell receptor beta chains below, sequenced in a study of low-dose radiotherapy and immunotherapy resistance in tumors. Stated time point: before trial treatment. Primers used for first-strand cDNA, a TRAV- and TRBV-specific set, covered both alpha and beta chains. A roughly 20-cycle PCR with a constant-region primer and V-primer adapter amplified TCRs. Using its own MiXCR run on the reads, TCRdb lists one record per CDR3 protein. The data hold 60,000 to 90,000 distinct CDR3 sequences, with less than 35% observed a single time. The material sequenced was PBMCs, taken before treatment. Receptors originate from a female donor with ovarian cancer.

This clonotype was observed many times. This chain joins TRBV5-1 and TRBJ2-2; TRBD1 matches 9 bases. CDR1 and CDR2 from the germline V gene are SGHRS and YFSETQ. With 4 bases clipped from V and 6 bases from J, the junction kept 10 bases outside the gene matches. The CDR3 sequence is 16 residues long. The CDR3 region is CASSLEGQGLSGELFF. In nucleotides, the CDR3 is TGCGCCAGCAGCCTGGAGGGACAGGGATTGTCCGGGGAGCTGTTTTTT.

The V gene is TRBV7-8, the J gene TRBJ2-7; D gene unclear. The CDR3 contains 13 residues. V was pared by 0 bases and J by 4 bases, with 7 bases between. Germline V CDR1 and CDR2: SGHVS, FQNEAQ. The CDR3 sequence: CASSLATGYEQYF. Written as DNA, the CDR3 is TGTGCCAGCAGCTTAGCAACTGGTTACGAGCAGTACTTC. Complete variable domain (other parts from reference TRBV7-8 and TRBJ2-7): GAGVSQSPRYKVAKRGQDVALRCDPISGHVSLFWYQQALGQGPEFLTYFQNEAQLDKSGLPSDRFFAERPEGSVSTLKIQRTQQEDSAVYLCASSLATGYEQYFGPGTRLTVT.

This clonotype showed up many times. In DNA form, the CDR3 reads TGTGCCAGCTCACCACGAGGCACCGGGGAGCTGTTTTTT. Translating it yields CASSPRGTGELFF. The V and J genes are TRBV18 and TRBJ2-2; D is unclear. The CDR3 length is 13 residues. Trimming took off 1 base at V and 4 bases at J, with 4 bases between the two ends. Germline CDR1 reads KGHSH; CDR2 reads LQKENI.

About this clonotype: This likely traces to a read error, being one base from a far larger clone. J is TRBJ2-1 and V is TRBV7-6; TRBD1 aligns across 8 bases. This CDR3 contains 16 residues. Germline CDR1 and CDR2: SGHVS and FNYEAQ. Trimming at V came to 5 bases and at J to 8 bases, leaving 14 bases not matched to a gene. The CDR3 spells CASSPRGQVNPDEQFF. The CDR3 DNA reads as TGTGCCAGCAGCCCCCGGGGACAGGTAAATCCGGATGAGCAGTTCTTC.

This clonotype was picked up many times. This sequence joins TRBV7-9 and TRBJ1-2; D remains ambiguous. Germline V gene lookup returns CDR1 SEHNR and CDR2 FQNEAQ (reference sequence). V lost 5 bases and J 4 bases, leaving 17 bases between the germline ends. CDR3 size: 15 residues. This CDR3 is CASSRPGPSSYGYTF. The CDR3, as DNA: TGTGCCAGCAGCCGACCAGGACCTTCTTCCTATGGCTACACCTTC.

This clonotype appeared once. V and J are TRBV6-6 and TRBJ1-4; 7 bases agree with TRBD1. Germline V gene sequence: CDR1 MNHNY, CDR2 SVGAGI (reference sequence). CDR3 length: 12 amino acids. V shed 8 bases, J shed 7 bases, and the junction held 4 bases outside the gene matches. The CDR3 reads CASRQGGEKLFF. The CDR3 DNA is TGTGCCAGCCGACAGGGTGGTGAAAAACTGTTTTTT.

This clonotype occurred many times. The CDR3 sequence: CASRRTGIHEQYF. The DNA for the CDR3 is TGTGCCAGCAGGCGAACAGGGATCCACGAGCAGTACTTC. The chain couples TRBV5-8 to TRBJ2-7; possible D gene TRBD1, 6 bases. V was shortened by 5 bases and J by 5 bases, with 14 bases between the two germline ends. Germline V lookup: CDR1 SGHTS, CDR2 YDEGEE. This CDR3 is 13 amino acids long.

The chain joins TRBV10-3 to TRBJ1-5; 10 nucleotides align to TRBD1. V was clipped by 3 bases and J by 3 bases; unmatched bases: 8. Germline lookup yields CDR1 ENHRY and CDR2 SYGVKD. The length of the CDR3 is 17 residues. CDR3 sequence (DNA): TGTGCCATCAGTGACTGGAAGGACAGGGGGTTCAATCAGCCCCAGCATTTT. Its protein is CAISDWKDRGFNQPQHF.

This clonotype occurred many times. The chain couples TRBV18 to TRBJ2-2; TRBD1 matches 7 bases. V lost 5 bases to trimming and J lost 6 bases; unmatched junction nucleotides: 6. The CDR3 consists of 14 residues. Germline V lookup: CDR1 KGHSH, CDR2 LQKENI. In nucleotides, the CDR3 is TGTGCCAGCTCATCTACAGGGGTGGCCGGGGAGCTGTTTTTT. Protein sequence: CASSSTGVAGELFF.

This clonotype was recorded at least ten times. The chain joins TRBV30 to TRBJ1-2; TRBD1 matches at 9 bases. V was pared by 3 bases and J by 7 bases, with 6 bases of the junction left unmatched. This CDR3 is built from 13 residues. In germline, CDR1 is GTSNPN, CDR2 SVGIG (reference sequence). The CDR3 DNA is TGTGCCTGGAGGGACAGGGGTGCGTCTGGCTACACCTTC. Translation: CAWRDRGASGYTF.

The table lists this clonotype with many counts. The V and J genes are TRBV20-1 and TRBJ1-5, with TRBD1 identical over 11 bases. J gave up 1 base and V 5 bases, and 10 bases lay outside the gene matches. From germline, CDR1 is DFQATT and CDR2 SNEGSKA (reference sequence). This CDR3 has 17 amino acids. CDR3 bases: TGCAGTGCTGAGGGGCGGACAGGGGGCGGGAGCAATCAGCCCCAGCATTTT. Translated, it gives CSAEGRTGGGSNQPQHF.

In this sample, this clonotype turned up many times. V gene TRBV6-2 or TRBV6-3 combines with J gene TRBJ2-3; a possible D gene is TRBD2 (6 bases). V was clipped by 2 bases and J by 3 bases, with 12 bases between them. The CDR3 is made up of 15 amino acids. Germline V gives CDR1 MNHEY, CDR2 SVGEGT. The CDR3, as DNA: TGTGCCAGCAGTTACGGTGGACTACCGACAGATACGCAGTATTTT. Encoded protein: CASSYGGLPTDTQYF.

In its sample, this clonotype was seen many times. CDR3 DNA sequence: TGCGCCAGCGGCGACAGGGTCGACACTGAAGCTTTCTTT. Encoded protein: CASGDRVDTEAFF. The rearrangement uses TRBV10-2 and TRBJ1-1, with TRBD1 matching over 7 bases. V trimming: 8 bases; J trimming: 3 bases; junction bases outside the gene matches: 6. The germline gives CDR1 WSHSY, CDR2 SAAADI. CDR3 length: 13 residues.

This clonotype was picked up many times. The chain carries TRBV27 and TRBJ2-3; D is ambiguous. Per the germline V gene, CDR1 is MNHEY and CDR2 is SMNVEV (reference sequence). This CDR3 is built from 14 residues. With 2 bases removed from V and 4 bases from J, the gap between germline ends came to 10 bases. The CDR3 region has the DNA TGTGCCAGCAGTTTAAGTACACTACCAGATACGCAGTATTTT. Translating it yields CASSLSTLPDTQYF.